These T cell receptor beta chains were read from a single sample in a study of blood T cell repertoires in COVID-19. The table came from immunoSEQ multiplex PCR; TCRdb's copy has only in-frame clones and leaves some out. The sample includes 150,000 to 200,000 clones, more than 75% of them seen just once. Sequenced material: peripheral blood. These receptors came from a man aged 35 to 55 with active or convalescent COVID-19. Both conserved end residues are part of each CDR3. A D gene is named only where the DNA matches it firmly. Rows may omit the clone size; those that give it use once, few, many or a size class.

V	J	size	D	DNA	CDR3
TRBV19	TRBJ1-4	.	.	TGTGCCAGTAGTATAGGACAGGATATTGCAACTAATGAAAAACTGTTTTTT	CASSIGQDIATNEKLFF
TRBV7-8	TRBJ2-5	.	TRBD2	TGTGCCAGCAGGACCCTAGCGGGAGTTAAAGAGACCCAGTACTTC	CASRTLAGVKETQYF
TRBV18	TRBJ1-2	.	.	TGTGCCAGCTCACCCCCCCAGTTGACAGGCAACTATGGCTACACCTTC	CASSPPQLTGNYGYTF
TRBV27	TRBJ2-1	.	TRBD2	TGTGCCAGCAGACAAACTAGCGGGAGGGGTATTGGTGAGCAGTTCTTC	CASRQTSGRGIGEQFF
TRBV11-2	TRBJ2-7	.	TRBD1	TGTGCCAGCAGGGTGACAGGGGATGAGCAGTACTTC	CASRVTGDEQYF
TRBV18	TRBJ1-6	once	TRBD1	TGTGCCAGCTCACCAAACCAGGGGGCAAATAATTCACCCCTCCACTTT	CASSPNQGANNSPLHF
TRBV2	TRBJ1-6	.	.	TGTGCCAGCAGTGATAGACAGAGCGATAATTCACCCCTCCACTTT	CASSDRQSDNSPLHF
TRBV28	TRBJ2-2	.	.	TGTGCCAGCAACACAATGGGGGCTCGACGGGAGCTGTTTTTT	CASNTMGARRELFF
TRBV11-2	TRBJ2-5	.	TRBD2	TGTGCCAGCAGCTTAAGTGTAGCGGGGGGTCAAGAGACCCAGTACTTC	CASSLSVAGGQETQYF
TRBV11-3	TRBJ1-4	.	TRBD1	TGTGCCAGCAGCTTAGGAGGACAGGCCCTTAATGAAAAACTGTTTTTT	CASSLGGQALNEKLFF
TRBV7-2	TRBJ2-7	.	TRBD2	TGTGCCAGCAGCTTTCTAGCGGGAGCTGTCTACGAGCAGTACTTC	CASSFLAGAVYEQYF
TRBV10-3	TRBJ2-5	.	.	TGTGCCATCAGTGGGACAGCCCAAGAGACCCAGTACTTC	CAISGTAQETQYF
TRBV4-1	TRBJ2-3	.	.	TGCGCCAGCAGCCAAGAGGGCAGCACAGATACGCAGTATTTT	CASSQEGSTDTQYF
TRBV19	TRBJ2-3	.	.	TGTGCCAGTACCAAAGGAGGTCAAATTGCGGATACGCAGTATTTT	CASTKGGQIADTQYF
TRBV2	TRBJ2-7	.	TRBD1	TGTGCCAGCAGTGTTACCCTGACAGGGGGCTTGGAGTACTTC	CASSVTLTGGLEYF
TRBV7-9	TRBJ1-6	.	TRBD1	TGTGCCAGCAGCATCACGACAGGGGTCGGTAATTCACCCCTCCACTTT	CASSITTGVGNSPLHF
TRBV7-3	TRBJ2-2	.	.	TGTGCCAGCAGCCGAATCCGGACCGGGGAGCTGTTTTTT	CASSRIRTGELFF
TRBV5-5	TRBJ1-2	few	.	TGTGCCAGCAGCTTTTACAAGGGGTCTGGCTACACCTTC	CASSFYKGSGYTF
TRBV11-3	TRBJ2-4	.	.	TGTGCCAGCAGCTTCGGACAGACACTAGCCAAAAACATTCAGTACTTC	CASSFGQTLAKNIQYF
TRBV19	TRBJ2-5	.	.	TGTGCCAGTAGTACTCAACTAGAACGGGGATCAGAGACCCAGTACTTC	CASSTQLERGSETQYF
TRBV6-1	TRBJ1-4	.	.	TGTGCCAGCAGTGAAGCCAGGGGCCTTGAAAAACTGTTTTTT	CASSEARGLEKLFF
TRBV7-9	TRBJ1-4	.	.	TGTGCCAGCAGCTTAGTGTCTCAAATTGGGCTTTCAACTAATGAAAAACTGTTTTTT	CASSLVSQIGLSTNEKLFF
TRBV2	TRBJ1-4	.	.	TGTGCCAGCAGCACAACTAATGAAAAACTGTTTTTT	CASSTTNEKLFF
TRBV19	TRBJ2-7	.	.	TGTGCCAGTAGTAACGGGGTTGAGCAGTACTTC	CASSNGVEQYF
TRBV19	TRBJ2-3	.	TRBD1	TGTGCCAGTACCCAAACCACAGGGGCGAGCACAGATACGCAGTATTTT	CASTQTTGASTDTQYF
TRBV7-2	TRBJ1-5	.	.	TGTGCCAGCAGCCTGCAACAGGGAAGCAATCAGCCCCAGCATTTT	CASSLQQGSNQPQHF